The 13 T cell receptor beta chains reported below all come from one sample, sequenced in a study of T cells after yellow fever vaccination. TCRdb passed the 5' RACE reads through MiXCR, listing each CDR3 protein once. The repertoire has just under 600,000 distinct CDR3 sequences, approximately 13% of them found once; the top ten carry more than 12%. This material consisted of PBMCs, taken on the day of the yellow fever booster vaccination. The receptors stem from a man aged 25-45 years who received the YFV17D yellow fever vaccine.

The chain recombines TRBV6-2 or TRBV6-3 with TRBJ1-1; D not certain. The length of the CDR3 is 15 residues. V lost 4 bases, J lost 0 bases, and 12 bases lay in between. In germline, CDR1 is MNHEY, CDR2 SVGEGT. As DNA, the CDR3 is TGTGCCAGCAGTTGGCTGAGGGCCATGAACACTGAAGCTTTCTTT. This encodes CASSWLRAMNTEAFF.

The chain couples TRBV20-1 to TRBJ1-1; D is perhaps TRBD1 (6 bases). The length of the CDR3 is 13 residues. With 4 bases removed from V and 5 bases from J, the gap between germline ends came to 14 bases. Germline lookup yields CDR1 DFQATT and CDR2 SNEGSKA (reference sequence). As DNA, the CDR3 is TGCAGTGCTACTGGGAGGGGGGATACTGAAGCTTTCTTT. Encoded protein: CSATGRGDTEAFF.

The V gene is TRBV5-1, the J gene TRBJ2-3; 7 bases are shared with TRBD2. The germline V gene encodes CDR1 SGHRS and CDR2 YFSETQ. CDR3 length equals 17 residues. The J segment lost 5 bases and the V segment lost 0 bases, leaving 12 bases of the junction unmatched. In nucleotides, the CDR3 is TGCGCCAGCAGCTTGGCCGGGAGGACCCTGGGGGGAGATACGCAGTATTTT. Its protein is CASSLAGRTLGGDTQYF.

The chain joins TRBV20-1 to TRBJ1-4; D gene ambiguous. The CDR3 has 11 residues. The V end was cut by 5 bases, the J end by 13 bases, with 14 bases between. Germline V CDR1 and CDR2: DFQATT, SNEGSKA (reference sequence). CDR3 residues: CSAGRPGRLFF. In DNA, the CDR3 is TGCAGTGCTGGACGTCCCGGACGACTGTTTTTT.

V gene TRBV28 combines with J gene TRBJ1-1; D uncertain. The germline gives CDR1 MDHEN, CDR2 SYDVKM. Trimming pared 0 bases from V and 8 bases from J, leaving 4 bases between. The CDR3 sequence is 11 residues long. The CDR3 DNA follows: TGTGCCAGCAGTTTATGGGGGGAAGCTTTCTTT. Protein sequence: CASSLWGEAFF. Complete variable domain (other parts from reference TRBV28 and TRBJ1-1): DVKVTQSSRYLVKRTGEKVFLECVQDMDHENMFWYRQDPGLGLRLIYFSYDVKMKEKGDIPEGYSVSREKKERFSLILESASTNQTSMYLCASSLWGEAFFGQGTRLTVV.

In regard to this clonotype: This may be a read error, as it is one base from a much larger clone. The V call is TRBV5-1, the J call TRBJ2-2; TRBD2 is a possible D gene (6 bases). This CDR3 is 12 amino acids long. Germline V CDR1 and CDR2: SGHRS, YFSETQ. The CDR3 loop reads CASSEPPGEMFF. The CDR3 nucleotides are TGCGCCAGCAGCGAGCCCCCGGGGGAGATGTTTTTT.

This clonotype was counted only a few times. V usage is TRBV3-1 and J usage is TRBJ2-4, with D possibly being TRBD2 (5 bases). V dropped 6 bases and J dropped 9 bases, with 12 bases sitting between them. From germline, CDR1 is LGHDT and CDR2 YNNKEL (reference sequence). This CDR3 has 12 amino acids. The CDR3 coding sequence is TGTGCCAGCAGACATGACGGAGGCATTCAGTACTTC. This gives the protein CASRHDGGIQYF.

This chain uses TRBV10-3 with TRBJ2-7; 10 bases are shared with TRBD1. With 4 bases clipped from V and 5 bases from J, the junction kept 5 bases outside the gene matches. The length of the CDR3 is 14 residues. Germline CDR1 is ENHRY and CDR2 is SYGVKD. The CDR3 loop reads CAISADRGRDEQYF. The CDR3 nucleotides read TGTGCCATCAGTGCCGACAGGGGGCGGGACGAGCAGTACTTC.

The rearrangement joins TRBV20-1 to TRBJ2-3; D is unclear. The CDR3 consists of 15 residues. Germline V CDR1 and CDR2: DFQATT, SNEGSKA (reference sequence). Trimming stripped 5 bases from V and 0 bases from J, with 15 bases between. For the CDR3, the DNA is TGCAGTGCTCGACCGGGTAGTTCTAGCACAGATACGCAGTATTTT. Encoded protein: CSARPGSSSTDTQYF.

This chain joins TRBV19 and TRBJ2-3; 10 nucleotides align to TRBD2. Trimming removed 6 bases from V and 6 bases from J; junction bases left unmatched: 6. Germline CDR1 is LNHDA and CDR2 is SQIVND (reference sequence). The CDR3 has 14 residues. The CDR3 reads CASRRLAGADTQYF. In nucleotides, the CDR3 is TGTGCCAGTAGGCGGCTAGCGGGAGCCGATACGCAGTATTTT.

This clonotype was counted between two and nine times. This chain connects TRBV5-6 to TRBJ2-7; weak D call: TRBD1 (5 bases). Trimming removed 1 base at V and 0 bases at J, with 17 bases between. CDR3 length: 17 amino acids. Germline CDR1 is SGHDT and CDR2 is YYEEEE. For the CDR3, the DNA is TGTGCCAGCAGCTTGCAGGGCCCGGGTGCAATCTCCTACGAGCAGTACTTC. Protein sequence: CASSLQGPGAISYEQYF.

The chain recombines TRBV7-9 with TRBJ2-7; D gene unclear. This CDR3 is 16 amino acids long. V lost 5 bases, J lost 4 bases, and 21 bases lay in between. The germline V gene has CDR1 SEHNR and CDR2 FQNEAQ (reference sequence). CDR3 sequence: CASSPPAGPTVYEQYF. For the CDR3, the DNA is TGTGCCAGCAGCCCCCCCGCCGGGCCCACGGTTTACGAGCAGTACTTC.

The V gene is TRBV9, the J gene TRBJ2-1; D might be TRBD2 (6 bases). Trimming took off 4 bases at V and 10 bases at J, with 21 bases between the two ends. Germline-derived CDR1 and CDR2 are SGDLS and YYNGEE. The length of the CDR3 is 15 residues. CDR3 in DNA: TGTGCCAGCAGCCCACGACCTACGCGGGACGACGAGCAGTTCTTC. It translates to CASSPRPTRDDEQFF.